This T cell receptor beta chain stems from a study of shared clonotypes between healthy human individuals. Overall study: Each donor's CD8 memory used one plate, CD8 naive two, each CD4 subset three.

The CDR3 loop spans 14 amino acids. Germline CDR1 is LNHNV and CDR2 is YYDKDF (reference sequence). Trimming shortened V by 6 bases and J by 3 bases, and 15 bases separated the two germline ends. Researchers ran the assay at a deep level. Sorted-subset replicate PCR reactions were performed with about 200 ng DNA, corresponding to roughly 30,000 T cell genomes. Authors' analysis steps: Filtering differed because ImmunoSEQ produced junction-only sequences that carried no quality scores. Profiling relied on immunoSEQ multiplex PCR, and the TCRdb table lists in-frame clones only, not all of them. V and J calls and clone size come straight from that table; D and trimming were deduced from the DNA. The sample has 1,400,000 or so clones, approximately 98.5% seen once.

The sequencing input was naive CD4+ T cells sorted from blood. Stated subset: CD45RA+ positively selected. J is TRBJ2-7 and V is TRBV15, with D possibly called TRBD1 or TRBD2 (5 bases each). The receptor's source is a man younger than 45 in good health. This CDR3 reads CATREGGGGYEQYF. For the CDR3, the DNA is TGTGCCACCAGAGAGGGTGGGGGTGGCTACGAGCAGTACTTC.